The next 32 T cell receptor beta chains were all read from a single sample in a study of blood T cell repertoires in COVID-19. Here immunoSEQ multiplex PCR was the method, and the copy in TCRdb shows in-frame clones only, minus some. The table records approximately 230,000 clones, approximately 86% of them present only once. The sequenced material came from PBMCs or T cells enriched from blood (not recorded which). The receptors originated from a woman in her fifties or sixties with acute COVID-19.

The rearrangement uses TRBV18 and TRBJ1-6, with 8 bases identical to TRBD1. This CDR3 comprises 17 residues. Germline lookup yields CDR1 KGHSH and CDR2 LQKENI. Trimming removed 2 bases from V and 7 bases from J; junction bases left unmatched: 10. In DNA form, the CDR3 reads TGTGCCAGCTCACCATCCTCCTGGGGACAGGTCAATTCACCCCTCCACTTT. Translated: CASSPSSWGQVNSPLHF.

The chain recombines TRBV6-5 with TRBJ1-6; TRBD1 matches 10 bases. The CDR3 is 15 residues long. Unmatched junction bases numbered 8, after V lost 6 bases and J lost 9 bases. The germline V gene has CDR1 MNHEY and CDR2 SVGAGI. As DNA, the CDR3 is TGTGCCAGCAGAACTGACAGGGGGCCCGGTTCACCCCTCCACTTT. Translated, it gives CASRTDRGPGSPLHF.

V gene TRBV7-9 combines with J gene TRBJ1-5; a possible D gene is TRBD1 (6 bases). Per germline, CDR1 SEHNR and CDR2 FQNEAQ (reference sequence). V lost 1 base, J lost 2 bases, and 6 bases lay in between. The CDR3 sequence is 14 residues long. Here the CDR3 DNA reads TGTGCCAGCAGCTTAGAGGGGGGCAATCAGCCCCAGCATTTT. Translated: CASSLEGGNQPQHF.

V and J are TRBV29-1 and TRBJ1-2; 8 positions agree with TRBD1. Trimming removed 5 bases from V and 2 bases from J; junction bases left unmatched: 10. The CDR3 is 15 amino acids. CDR1 is SQVTM and CDR2 is ANQGSEA in the germline V gene. The CDR3 region has the DNA TGCAGCGTTCGAACTCGACAGGGGAGGAACTATGGCTACACCTTC. It encodes CSVRTRQGRNYGYTF.

V gene TRBV7-2 combines with J gene TRBJ2-7; 8 bases match TRBD1. CDR1 and CDR2 (germline): SGHTA, FQGNSA. J was trimmed by 4 bases and V by 4 bases; bases with no gene match: 9. The CDR3 spans 15 residues. The DNA for the CDR3 is TGTGCCAGCAGCTCAGTACAGGGGGGTAGGTACGAGCAGTACTTC. This sequence encodes CASSSVQGGRYEQYF.

The chain couples TRBV3-1 (or the pseudogene TRBV3-2) to TRBJ1-1; 7 nucleotides align to TRBD1. This CDR3 has 14 amino acids. CDR1 is LGHDT and CDR2 is YNNKEL in the germline V gene (reference sequence). V lost 5 bases and J lost 5; bases outside the gene matches: 8. As DNA, the CDR3 is TGTGCCAGCAGCGAATACAGGGGAAAAACTGAAGCTTTCTTT. This translates into CASSEYRGKTEAFF.

The chain uses TRBV7-9 and TRBJ2-1; D not certain. Germline loops: CDR1 SEHNR, CDR2 FQNEAQ (reference sequence). The CDR3 covers 12 residues. The V and J ends lost 5 bases and 6 bases respectively, with 8 bases between them. Here the CDR3 DNA reads TGTGCCAGCAGCCTGGTCGGCAATGAGCAGTTCTTC. Protein sequence: CASSLVGNEQFF.

The rearrangement uses TRBV7-3 and TRBJ2-1; 7 bases are shared with TRBD2. With V trimmed by 6 bases and J by 5 bases, 4 bases remained unmatched. The CDR3 is 13 residues long. From germline, CDR1 is SGHTA and CDR2 FQGTGA. CDR3 sequence: CASSLAVDNEQFF. The CDR3 DNA is TGTGCCAGCAGTCTAGCGGTTGACAATGAGCAGTTCTTC.

CDR3 DNA: TGTGCCAGCAGCCCAATAGGGAGCGGTAATAGTGAGCAGTTCTTC. Protein sequence: CASSPIGSGNSEQFF. The chain has TRBV7-9 and TRBJ2-1, with a tentative D call TRBD2 (5 bases). Germline loops: CDR1 SEHNR, CDR2 FQNEAQ (reference sequence). V lost 5 bases, J lost 9 bases, and 20 bases lay in between. This CDR3 spans 15 amino acids.

The CDR3: CASSLAEASGSIYQETQYF. DNA for the CDR3: TGTGCCAGCAGCTTAGCGGAAGCTAGCGGGAGTATTTATCAAGAGACCCAGTACTTC. J is TRBJ2-5 and V is TRBV7-9; 10 bases are a match to TRBD2. V lost 0 bases, J lost 2 bases, and 12 bases stayed unmatched. The CDR3 length is 19 residues. Germline lookup yields CDR1 SEHNR and CDR2 FQNEAQ (reference sequence).

V gene TRBV2 combines with J gene TRBJ2-3; D is uncertain. Per germline, CDR1 SNHLY and CDR2 FYNNEI. The CDR3 loop spans 16 amino acids. Trimming took 1 base from V and 0 from J, leaving 11 bases between them. The chain's CDR3 is CASSEVLQSSTDTQYF. CDR3 coding DNA: TGTGCCAGCAGTGAAGTTCTACAGTCTAGCACAGATACGCAGTATTTT.

This clone was seen once. This rearrangement joins TRBV7-8 to TRBJ2-7, with D maybe TRBD2 (5 bases). Germline V gives CDR1 SGHVS, CDR2 FQNEAQ. V lost 5 bases and J 2 bases, leaving 16 bases between the germline ends. The CDR3 is 15 residues long. The CDR3 is CASSPPGSIPYEQYF. DNA of the CDR3: TGTGCCAGCAGCCCGCCGGGGTCCATCCCCTACGAGCAGTACTTC.

The chain links TRBV6-5 to TRBJ1-2; 12 bases align to TRBD1. The ends lost 6 bases at V and 4 bases at J; junction bases unmatched: 0. Germline CDR1 reads MNHEY; CDR2 reads SVGAGI. CDR3 length: 13 residues. CDR3 coding DNA: TGTGCCAGCAGGGGACAGGGGGCCTATGGCTACACCTTC. It yields the protein CASRGQGAYGYTF.

This chain joins TRBV6-5 and TRBJ2-3; possible D gene TRBD2, 5 bases. V dropped 7 bases and J dropped 1 base, with 9 bases sitting between them. The CDR3 has 13 amino acids. Germline lookup yields CDR1 MNHEY and CDR2 SVGAGI. The CDR3 DNA follows: TGTGCCAGCACCGGGGTGGGCACAGATACGCAGTATTTT. It specifies CASTGVGTDTQYF.

The chain combines TRBV6-5 with TRBJ2-2; possibly TRBD1 for D (5 bases). Germline V gives CDR1 MNHEY, CDR2 SVGAGI. The CDR3 extends over 13 amino acids. V lost 3 bases and J lost 6, with 8 bases in between. CDR3 region: CASSYKGAGELFF. The CDR3 DNA reads as TGTGCCAGCAGTTATAAAGGGGCCGGGGAGCTGTTTTTT.

The chain joins TRBV30 to TRBJ1-1; 7 bases fit TRBD1. Germline CDR1 GTSNPN, CDR2 SVGIG (reference sequence). The V segment lost 5 bases and the J segment 0 bases; nucleotides outside the gene matches: 9. CDR3 length equals 15 residues. The CDR3 reads CAWHQRDRMNTEAFF. The CDR3 DNA is TGTGCCTGGCATCAACGGGACAGAATGAACACTGAAGCTTTCTTT.

The chain carries TRBV2 and TRBJ2-2, with TRBD1 identical over 11 bases. With V trimmed by 9 bases and J by 1 base, 1 base remained unmatched. CDR1 SNHLY and CDR2 FYNNEI come from the germline V gene. The CDR3 spans 14 residues. CDR3 sequence: CARGQGENTGELFF. The CDR3 DNA is TGTGCCAGGGGACAGGGGGAGAACACCGGGGAGCTGTTTTTT.

The J gene is TRBJ1-6, the V gene TRBV18; tentative D call: TRBD1 (5 bases). V gave up 1 base and J gave up 7 bases, with 14 bases separating them. The CDR3 loop spans 16 amino acids. Germline-derived CDR1 and CDR2 are KGHSH and LQKENI. The DNA for the CDR3 is TGTGCCAGCTCACCACTTTCTGCGGGGCTAAATTCACCCCTCCACTTT. This codes for CASSPLSAGLNSPLHF.

The genes are TRBV6-5 and TRBJ2-3; no firm D call. Between the trimmed V and J ends, which lost 2 bases and 3 bases, there was a span of 12 bases. The CDR3 is 15 residues long. Germline-derived CDR1 and CDR2 are MNHEY and SVGAGI. The CDR3 protein is CASSYETLPTDTQYF. CDR3 coding DNA: TGTGCCAGCAGTTACGAGACATTACCTACAGATACGCAGTATTTT.

The V gene is TRBV5-6, the J gene TRBJ1-4; no firm D call. V lost 0 bases to trimming and J lost 5 bases, with 8 bases between them. Per the germline V gene, CDR1 is SGHDT and CDR2 is YYEEEE. The CDR3 totals 14 residues. This CDR3 is CASSLGRENEKLFF. CDR3 nucleotides: TGTGCCAGCAGCTTGGGGCGGGAAAATGAAAAACTGTTTTTT. Supplemented by reference TRBV5-6 and TRBJ1-4, the full variable domain reads DAGVTQSPTHLIKTRGQQVTLRCSPKSGHDTVSWYQQALGQGPQFIFQYYEEEERQRGNFPDRFSGHQFPNYSSELNVNALLLGDSALYLCASSLGRENEKLFFGSGTQLSVL.

The V call is TRBV3-1 (or the pseudogene TRBV3-2), the J call TRBJ1-4, with D unclear. The CDR3 runs 14 residues. V lost 1 base and J 2 bases, leaving 5 bases between the germline ends. Germline loops: CDR1 LGHDT, CDR2 YNNKEL (reference sequence). The CDR3 loop is CASSQGVTNEKLFF. The CDR3 DNA sequence: TGTGCCAGCAGCCAAGGAGTTACTAATGAAAAACTGTTTTTT.

This rearrangement joins TRBV2 to TRBJ2-5; D unclear. Germline loops: CDR1 SNHLY, CDR2 FYNNEI. The CDR3 is made up of 14 amino acids. Trimming removed 2 bases at V and 1 base at J, with 8 bases between. Written as DNA, the CDR3 is TGTGCCAGCAGTGAATTAACAGCCCAAGAGACCCAGTACTTC. This sequence encodes CASSELTAQETQYF.

This clone is a singleton in its sample. The chain is built from TRBV3-1 (or the pseudogene TRBV3-2) and TRBJ2-7; TRBD2 is a possible D gene (7 bases). This CDR3 is built from 15 residues. Germline values: CDR1 LGHDT, CDR2 YNNKEL (reference sequence). The ends were cut back, 4 bases at V and 4 bases at J, with 17 bases in the middle. CDR3 bases: TGTGCCAGCAGCCGGGTAGGGGGGAGGGCGTACGAGCAGTACTTC. Its protein is CASSRVGGRAYEQYF.

The rearrangement joins TRBV3-1 (or the pseudogene TRBV3-2) to TRBJ1-2, with D tentatively TRBD1 (6 bases). Trimming pared 0 bases from V and 5 bases from J, leaving 10 bases between. This CDR3 comprises 14 residues. Germline V gene data show CDR1 as LGHDT and CDR2 as YNNKEL (reference sequence). CDR3 DNA sequence: TGTGCCAGCAGCCAAGACTGGCAGGGGTATGGCTACACCTTC. It codes for CASSQDWQGYGYTF.

This clone was observed a single time. The chain links TRBV28 to TRBJ1-6, with TRBD1 matching 9 bases. Germline CDR1 MDHEN, CDR2 SYDVKM. The CDR3 length is 15 residues. After removal of 5 bases from V and 7 bases from J, the junction contained 6 bases not matched to a gene. DNA for the CDR3: TGTGCCAGCAGTGACAGGGGGTTAAGGAATTCACCCCTCCACTTT. Translation: CASSDRGLRNSPLHF. The entire variable domain, with the rest obtained from reference TRBV28 and TRBJ1-6, is as follows: DVKVTQSSRYLVKRTGEKVFLECVQDMDHENMFWYRQDPGLGLRLIYFSYDVKMKEKGDIPEGYSVSREKKERFSLILESASTNQTSMYLCASSDRGLRNSPLHFGNGTRLTVT.

The chain links TRBV18 to TRBJ1-2; weak D call: TRBD1 (6 bases). This CDR3 comprises 15 residues. Germline CDR1 KGHSH, CDR2 LQKENI. V lost 2 bases and J 4 bases, leaving 14 bases between the germline ends. The CDR3 here is CASSPVGAQGYGYTF. The DNA for the CDR3 is TGTGCCAGCTCACCAGTGGGGGCGCAGGGCTATGGCTACACCTTC.

The rearrangement links TRBV20-1 to TRBJ1-1, with D possibly being TRBD1 (5 bases). Germline CDR1 and CDR2: DFQATT and SNEGSKA (reference sequence). The CDR3 contains 10 residues. CDR3 sequence reads: CRVHRIEAFF. CDR3 in DNA: TGCAGGGTTCACAGGATTGAAGCTTTCTTT.

This chain connects TRBV27 to TRBJ1-6; 7 bases are a match to TRBD1. V dropped 6 bases and J dropped 6; count of bases not matched to a gene: 5. Germline-derived CDR1 and CDR2 are MNHEY and SMNVEV (reference sequence). The CDR3 runs to 14 residues. CDR3 protein: CASRTTGANSPLHF. CDR3 sequence (DNA): TGTGCCAGCAGAACCACAGGGGCTAATTCACCCCTCCACTTT.

The rearrangement uses TRBV19 and TRBJ1-2; tentatively, D is TRBD1 (5 bases). This CDR3 region has 15 residues. The V end lost 4 bases, the J end lost 0 bases, and 12 bases lay between the germline ends. The V gene's germline CDR1 is LNHDA and CDR2 SQIVND (reference sequence). This CDR3 is CASSTTASSNYGYTF. In nucleotides, the CDR3 is TGTGCCAGTAGTACGACAGCCAGTTCTAACTATGGCTACACCTTC.

The chain uses TRBV5-1 and TRBJ1-5, with D unclear. The CDR3 has 14 amino acids. V was pared by 4 bases and J by 5 bases, with 13 bases between. Germline assignment: CDR1 SGHRS and CDR2 YFSETQ. The CDR3 coding sequence is TGCGCCAGCAGCATGGGCAGCGAGGATCAGCCCCAGCATTTT. It is translated as CASSMGSEDQPQHF.

This sequence joins TRBV7-9 and TRBJ2-7; TRBD1 is a possible D gene (5 bases). The CDR3 runs 14 residues. V lost 5 bases to trimming and J lost 2 bases, with 13 bases between them. Germline assignment: CDR1 SEHNR and CDR2 FQNEAQ (reference sequence). The CDR3 DNA reads TGTGCCAGCAGCACAAACAGGAGACCCTACGAGCAGTACTTC. It is translated as CASSTNRRPYEQYF.

The chain recombines TRBV6-5 with TRBJ2-3; TRBD1 is a possible D gene (5 bases). The CDR3 length is 14 residues. CDR1 and CDR2 (germline): MNHEY, SVGAGI. The V end was cut by 8 bases, the J end by 0 bases, with 12 bases between. The CDR3 DNA sequence: TGTGCCAGCGGGGCCAGGGTAAGCACAGATACGCAGTATTTT. Translated: CASGARVSTDTQYF.